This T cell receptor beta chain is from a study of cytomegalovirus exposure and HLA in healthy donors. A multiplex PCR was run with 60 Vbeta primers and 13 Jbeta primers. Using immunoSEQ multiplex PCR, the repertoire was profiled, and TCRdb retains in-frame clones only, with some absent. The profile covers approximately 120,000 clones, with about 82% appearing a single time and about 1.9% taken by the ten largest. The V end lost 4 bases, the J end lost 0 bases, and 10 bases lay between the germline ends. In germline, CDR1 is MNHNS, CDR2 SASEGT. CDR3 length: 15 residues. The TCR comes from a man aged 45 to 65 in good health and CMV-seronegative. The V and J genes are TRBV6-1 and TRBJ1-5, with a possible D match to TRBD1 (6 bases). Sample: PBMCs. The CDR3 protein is CASSVDRYSNQPQHF. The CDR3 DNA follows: TGTGCCAGCAGTGTCGACAGGTATAGCAATCAGCCCCAGCATTTT.